This TCR beta chain is from a study of CD8+ T cells in alopecia areata. Study-level background: The drug, tofacitinib, lasted 6 to 18 months, followed by 6 months off drug.

Study outcomes and limitations: There were also resident alphabeta T cells of normal skin sequenced in scalp samples. Compared with normal scalp, lesional scalp had higher clonality and more expanded CD8+ clones.

Germline V gives CDR1 GTSNPN, CDR2 SVGIG (reference sequence). V was clipped by 5 bases and J by 4 bases, with 8 bases between them. CDR3 length equals 11 residues. Once RNA had been extracted, it was reverse transcribed into cDNA to act as the sequencing template. TCRdb's copy holds only in-frame clones and misses some; the assay was immunoSEQ multiplex PCR. The sample holds about 130,000 clones; around 50% are singletons and the top ten take under 7.5%. As concerns this clone: What it binds is not known.

PBMC-derived CD4+ and CD8+ T cells were sorted. The sequence was obtained from a human donor with alopecia areata. Source: CD4+ T cells sorted from blood, taken at week 0. The chain uses TRBV30 and TRBJ1-2; TRBD1 might be the D (5 bases). In nucleotides, the CDR3 is TGTGCCTGGGGGACGTCCTATGGCTACACCTTC. This translates into CAWGTSYGYTF.